The 29 T cell receptor beta chains given below trace back to one sample, sequenced in a study of early T cells in non-severe SARS-CoV-2 infection. TCRdb processed the 5' RACE reads anew with MiXCR; each CDR3 protein has one entry. In the table there are 100,000 to 120,000 distinct CDR3 sequences, around an eighth of which are singletons. This specimen consisted of whole blood, obtained at baseline. These receptors all stem from an adult who was a healthcare worker with PCR-confirmed SARS-CoV-2 infection or an uninfected control (not recorded which).

This clonotype appeared many times. The J gene is TRBJ2-1, the V gene TRBV6-6; possibly TRBD1 for D (5 bases). Germline V gene data show CDR1 as MNHNY and CDR2 as SVGAGI (reference sequence). V lost 7 bases and J 0 bases, leaving 7 bases between the germline ends. This CDR3 has 13 residues. The DNA for the CDR3 is TGTGCCAGCAACCAGGGCTCCTACAATGAGCAGTTCTTC. Its protein is CASNQGSYNEQFF.

This clonotype was observed a handful of times. The J gene is TRBJ1-1, the V gene TRBV20-1; a weak D match, TRBD1 (6 bases). The CDR3 runs to 13 residues. V lost 6 bases, J lost 5 bases, and 16 bases lay in between. Germline V lookup: CDR1 DFQATT, CDR2 SNEGSKA (reference sequence). The CDR3 sequence is CSASSGARTEAFF. CDR3 DNA sequence: TGCAGTGCCAGCTCAGGGGCGAGAACTGAAGCTTTCTTT.

This rearrangement joins TRBV29-1 to TRBJ2-2, with D maybe TRBD1 (5 bases). Between the trimmed V and J ends, which lost 4 bases and 3 bases, there was a span of 12 bases. Germline values: CDR1 SQVTM, CDR2 ANQGSEA. This CDR3 is 14 amino acids long. The CDR3 bases are TGCAGCGTTGCAGGGCAATGGGACACCGGGGAGCTGTTTTTT. Translated: CSVAGQWDTGELFF.

V gene TRBV4-1 combines with J gene TRBJ1-1, with D unresolved. Germline V lookup: CDR1 MGHRA, CDR2 YSYEKL. The CDR3 extends over 13 amino acids. The V end lost 0 bases, the J end lost 11 bases, and 13 bases lay between the germline ends. The CDR3 is CASSQDWGRWAFF. CDR3 DNA: TGCGCCAGCAGCCAAGATTGGGGTCGGTGGGCTTTCTTT.

This clonotype was seen repeatedly, ten times or more. This chain joins TRBV2 and TRBJ1-1, with TRBD1 as a possible D gene (5 bases). The V gene lost 6 bases and the J gene lost 11 bases, with 19 bases spanning the gap. This CDR3 is 13 amino acids long. Germline V gene sequence: CDR1 SNHLY, CDR2 FYNNEI. The CDR3 region is CASRGAELKRAFF. The CDR3 region has the DNA TGTGCCAGCAGAGGGGCTGAGTTAAAGCGGGCTTTCTTT.

In this sample, this clonotype turned up a few times. The chain employs TRBV20-1 and TRBJ1-1; D uncertain. The CDR3 covers 12 residues. Trimming stripped 4 bases from V and 6 bases from J, with 12 bases between. The germline V gene encodes CDR1 DFQATT and CDR2 SNEGSKA (reference sequence). CDR3 sequence (DNA): TGCAGTGCTACTTATTACAGCCCTGAAGCTTTCTTT. Translated: CSATYYSPEAFF.

J is TRBJ1-1 and V is TRBV5-1; 7 bases fit TRBD1. This CDR3 is built from 15 residues. Germline CDR1 reads SGHRS; CDR2 reads YFSETQ. J lost 11 bases, V lost 0 bases, and 13 bases had no gene match. The CDR3 sequence: CASSLVYTGAQGAFF. DNA for the CDR3: TGCGCCAGCAGCTTGGTCTATACAGGGGCCCAGGGGGCTTTCTTT.

This clonotype was seen repeatedly, ten times or more. This chain joins TRBV7-9 and TRBJ2-5, with 9 bases that match TRBD2. In germline, CDR1 is SEHNR, CDR2 FQNEAQ (reference sequence). This CDR3 spans 13 amino acids. The ends lost 4 bases at V and 4 bases at J; junction bases unmatched: 1. The CDR3 sequence: CASSSSGTETQYF. The CDR3 DNA sequence: TGTGCCAGCAGCTCTAGCGGGACAGAGACCCAGTACTTC.

The chain uses TRBV7-6 and TRBJ2-1, with 8 bases aligning to TRBD2. The germline CDR1 and CDR2 sequences are SGHVS and FNYEAQ. V gave up 3 bases and J gave up 2 bases; unmatched junction bases: 12. The CDR3 sequence is 18 residues long. The CDR3: CASSLYSKRGGPYNEQFF. As DNA, the CDR3 is TGTGCCAGCAGCTTGTATTCTAAACGGGGGGGCCCCTACAATGAGCAGTTCTTC.

In this sample, this clonotype turned up many times. The V and J genes are TRBV7-9 and TRBJ2-3; D assignment may be TRBD1 or TRBD2 (5 bases each). The CDR3 totals 16 residues. Germline CDR1 reads SEHNR; CDR2 reads FQNEAQ (reference sequence). Trimming pared 5 bases from V and 5 bases from J, leaving 20 bases between. CDR3 loop: CASSPGLGRNLDTQYF. The CDR3 DNA sequence: TGTGCCAGCAGCCCGGGCCTGGGACGGAATTTAGATACGCAGTATTTT. The complete variable domain, with remaining parts taken from reference TRBV7-9 and TRBJ2-3, reads DTGVSQNPRHKITKRGQNVTFRCDPISEHNRLYWYRQTLGQGPEFLTYFQNEAQLEKSRLLSDRFSAERPKGSFSTLEIQRTEQGDSAMYLCASSPGLGRNLDTQYFGPGTRLTVL.

This clonotype was counted between two and nine times. The chain couples TRBV20-1 to TRBJ1-1; D call uncertain. Trimming cost V 1 base and J 7 bases, with 10 bases left between them. The CDR3 spans 12 residues. Germline-derived CDR1 and CDR2 are DFQATT and SNEGSKA (reference sequence). Here the CDR3 DNA reads TGCAGTGCTAGAGTCCCGGGAGGTGAAGCTTTCTTT. It specifies CSARVPGGEAFF.

Note on this clonotype: Since a much larger clone is just one base distant, this may be a read error. CDR3 region: CVSSTRTSGDTGELFF. In nucleotides, the CDR3 is TGTGTCAGCAGTACTCGGACTAGCGGGGACACCGGGGAGCTGTTTTTT. The rearrangement uses TRBV2 and TRBJ2-2, with 12 bases matching TRBD2. The V gene's germline CDR1 is SNHLY and CDR2 FYNNEI. The CDR3 is made up of 16 amino acids.

The chain is built from TRBV3-1 and TRBJ2-1; 9 nucleotides agree with TRBD1. The CDR3 extends over 15 amino acids. Germline V gene sequence: CDR1 LGHDT, CDR2 YNNKEL (reference sequence). Unmatched junction bases numbered 6, after V lost 4 bases and J lost 5 bases. CDR3 amino acids: CASSPRDRENNEQFF. The CDR3, as DNA: TGTGCCAGCAGCCCCCGGGACAGGGAGAACAATGAGCAGTTCTTC.

This clonotype turned up a few times. The chain recombines TRBV29-1 with TRBJ2-2; D gene uncertain. Germline V gives CDR1 SQVTM, CDR2 ANQGSEA. V was cut by 6 bases and J by 0 bases, with 11 bases left in between. The CDR3 has 14 residues. DNA of the CDR3: TGCAGCGTGGCTCGGACCGCGAACACCGGGGAGCTGTTTTTT. Translation gives CSVARTANTGELFF.

The chain carries TRBV19 and TRBJ1-5; D is perhaps TRBD1 (5 bases). Trimming cost V 3 bases and J 6 bases, with 18 bases left between them. Germline V CDR1 and CDR2: LNHDA, SQIVND (reference sequence). The CDR3 is made up of 16 amino acids. In nucleotides, the CDR3 is TGTGCCAGTAGTATCGATTTAGAGGGGACCGCTCAGCCCCAGCATTTT. It codes for CASSIDLEGTAQPQHF.

CDR3 sequence reads: CATSPTGSRTEAFF. CDR3 sequence (DNA): TGTGCCACCAGCCCTACAGGGTCGAGGACTGAAGCTTTCTTT. The chain is built from TRBV15 and TRBJ1-1, with D maybe TRBD1 (6 bases). Trimming pared 5 bases from V and 5 bases from J, leaving 15 bases between. The CDR3 extends over 14 amino acids. Germline loops: CDR1 LNHNV, CDR2 YYDKDF (reference sequence).

The chain is built from TRBV2 and TRBJ2-7; TRBD2 agrees at 7 bases. Germline CDR1 SNHLY, CDR2 FYNNEI. This CDR3 has 14 residues. Germline trimming cut 7 bases from V and 0 bases from J; bases unmatched to any gene: 6. The CDR3 nucleotides are TGTGCCAGCACCATAGCGGGTGGCTCCTACGAGCAGTACTTC. Protein product: CASTIAGGSYEQYF.

The chain recombines TRBV28 with TRBJ2-3, with 7 positions matching TRBD1. The germline gives CDR1 MDHEN, CDR2 SYDVKM. V shed 6 bases and J 4 bases; nucleotides not matched to a gene: 7. CDR3 length: 14 amino acids. CDR3 DNA: TGTGCCAGCAGCGACAGGGTTCTCGCAGATACGCAGTATTTT. It yields the protein CASSDRVLADTQYF.

This clonotype was observed at least ten times. The chain links TRBV28 to TRBJ2-5; 7 bases are a match to TRBD2. Germline values: CDR1 MDHEN, CDR2 SYDVKM. The CDR3 loop spans 13 amino acids. V was clipped by 6 bases and J by 1 base; unmatched bases: 2. The CDR3 region is CASRASGQETQYF. CDR3 coding DNA: TGTGCCAGCAGGGCTAGCGGCCAAGAGACCCAGTACTTC.

This clonotype was found a few times. The chain has TRBV5-1 and TRBJ1-2; TRBD1 is a possible D gene (5 bases). V was trimmed by 0 bases and J by 10 bases, leaving 10 bases between them. This CDR3 comprises 12 residues. Germline CDR1 reads SGHRS; CDR2 reads YFSETQ. The CDR3 DNA sequence: TGCGCCAGCAGCTTGGGTGGACAATACTACACCTTC. It is translated as CASSLGGQYYTF.

This clonotype was seen repeatedly, ten times or more. The chain couples TRBV15 to TRBJ2-3; D gene unclear. Trimming left V 1 base short and J 0 bases short, with 5 bases between. The CDR3 has 14 amino acids. Germline CDR1 reads LNHNV; CDR2 reads YYDKDF (reference sequence). CDR3: CATSRGVSTDTQYF. The CDR3 DNA reads TGTGCCACCAGCAGAGGGGTTAGCACAGATACGCAGTATTTT.

The J gene is TRBJ1-2, the V gene TRBV5-4; D is uncertain. V lost 4 bases to trimming and J lost 2 bases, with 15 bases between them. Germline-derived CDR1 and CDR2 are SGHNT and YYREEE (reference sequence). The CDR3 loop spans 15 amino acids. For the CDR3, the DNA is TGTGCCAGCAGCCCCGGTGGGGATGTAAACTATGGCTACACCTTC. Protein sequence: CASSPGGDVNYGYTF.

The rearrangement uses TRBV2 and TRBJ1-1, with a possible D match to TRBD1 (5 bases). This CDR3 is built from 13 residues. CDR1 is SNHLY, CDR2 FYNNEI, per germline. V dropped 1 base and J dropped 5 bases, with 8 bases sitting between them. The DNA of the CDR3 is TGTGCCAGCAGTGAAGGCCCAGGGACTGAAGCTTTCTTT. Its translation: CASSEGPGTEAFF.

The chain joins TRBV6-1 to TRBJ1-1; D may be TRBD1 (5 bases). Germline V gene data show CDR1 as MNHNS and CDR2 as SASEGT. The CDR3 is 13 amino acids. V lost 11 bases and J lost 4, with 17 bases in between. Here the CDR3 reads CAGRGPSGTEAFF. The CDR3 DNA reads TGTGCCGGTAGGGGACCCTCGGGCACTGAAGCTTTCTTT.

V gene TRBV27 combines with J gene TRBJ2-3; no reliable D call. The germline V gene has CDR1 MNHEY and CDR2 SMNVEV (reference sequence). The CDR3 totals 12 residues. V was clipped by 10 bases and J by 0 bases, with 8 bases between them. CDR3 sequence (DNA): TGTGCCACCCTTTCTAGCACAGATACGCAGTATTTT. Protein: CATLSSTDTQYF.

This clonotype appeared many times. J is TRBJ1-1 and V is TRBV14; a weak D match, TRBD1 (6 bases). Per germline, CDR1 SGHDN and CDR2 FVKESK. V was pared by 2 bases and J by 1 base, with 14 bases between. This CDR3 region has 16 residues. The CDR3 DNA is TGTGCCAGCAGCCAATGGCCTTTACAGGGGAACACTGAAGCTTTCTTT. As protein: CASSQWPLQGNTEAFF.

This clonotype turned up a few times. V usage is TRBV7-9 and J usage is TRBJ1-2; the D is unclear. The CDR3 contains 15 residues. Trimming took 1 base from V and 2 from J, leaving 11 bases between them. The germline V gene has CDR1 SEHNR and CDR2 FQNEAQ (reference sequence). For the CDR3, the DNA is TGTGCCAGCAGCTTAGACCTAGACACGAACTATGGCTACACCTTC. Protein product: CASSLDLDTNYGYTF.

The chain joins TRBV7-3 to TRBJ2-3; possible D gene TRBD2, 6 bases. Looked up from germline, CDR1 is SGHTA and CDR2 is FQGTGA. The CDR3 is 13 residues long. The V end lost 5 bases, the J end lost 4 bases, and 10 bases lay between the germline ends. As DNA, the CDR3 is TGTGCCAGCAGCCTGGGGACTGCAGATACGCAGTATTTT. This gives the protein CASSLGTADTQYF.

The CDR3 sequence is CASSVGTVAGELFF. In DNA form, the CDR3 reads TGCGCCAGCAGCGTCGGAACGGTGGCCGGGGAGCTGTTTTTT. The rearrangement joins TRBV5-1 to TRBJ2-2; D is ambiguous. CDR1 and CDR2 (germline): SGHRS, YFSETQ. The V gene lost 4 bases and the J gene lost 6 bases, with 13 bases spanning the gap. This CDR3 has 14 amino acids.